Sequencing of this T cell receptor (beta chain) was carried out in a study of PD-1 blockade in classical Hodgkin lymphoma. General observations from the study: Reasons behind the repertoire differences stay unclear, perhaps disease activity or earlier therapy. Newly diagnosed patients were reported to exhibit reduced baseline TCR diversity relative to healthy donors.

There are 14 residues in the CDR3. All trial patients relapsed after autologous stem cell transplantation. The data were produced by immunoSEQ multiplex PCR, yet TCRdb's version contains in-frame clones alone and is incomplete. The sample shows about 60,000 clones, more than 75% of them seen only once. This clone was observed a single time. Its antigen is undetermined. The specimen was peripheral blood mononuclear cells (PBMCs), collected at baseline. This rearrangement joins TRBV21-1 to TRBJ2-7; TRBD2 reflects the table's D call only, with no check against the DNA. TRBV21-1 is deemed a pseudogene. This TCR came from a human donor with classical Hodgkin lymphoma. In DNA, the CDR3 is TGTGCCAGCAGCAAATGGTCTAGCTCCTACGAGCAGTACTTC. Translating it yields CASSKWSSSYEQYF.